What follows are 7 T cell receptor beta chains derived from one specimen sequenced in a study of blood T cell repertoires in COVID-19. Method: immunoSEQ multiplex PCR; TCRdb's copy keeps in-frame clones and lacks some. The sample has approximately 250,000 clones, 84% seen once. Sequencing input: peripheral blood. The source is a man aged 45 to 65 with acute or convalescent COVID-19.

The chain uses TRBV3-1 (or the pseudogene TRBV3-2) and TRBJ2-5; 8 bases are shared with TRBD2. Germline V CDR1 and CDR2: LGHDT, YNNKEL (reference sequence). J gave up 5 bases and V 4 bases, and 6 bases lay outside the gene matches. CDR3 length: 14 residues. Written as DNA, the CDR3 is TGTGCCAGCAGCCGACGAGCGGGGGTGGAGACCCAGTACTTC. Translating it yields CASSRRAGVETQYF.

There are a few counts of this clone. The V call is TRBV3-1 (or the pseudogene TRBV3-2), the J call TRBJ1-4; TRBD1 matches 7 bases. The trim removed 0 bases at V and 4 bases at J, leaving 5 bases unmatched. Germline loops: CDR1 LGHDT, CDR2 YNNKEL (reference sequence). The CDR3 extends over 16 amino acids. The CDR3 loop is CASSQDDREDNEKLFF. In nucleotides, the CDR3 is TGTGCCAGCAGCCAAGACGACAGGGAGGATAATGAAAAACTGTTTTTT.

This chain uses TRBV9 with TRBJ1-1; TRBD1 agrees at 7 bases. There are 15 residues in the CDR3. Germline CDR1 is SGDLS and CDR2 is YYNGEE. Germline trimming cut 2 bases from V and 3 bases from J; bases unmatched to any gene: 7. The CDR3 DNA reads TGTGCCAGCAGCGTGATCGGGACAGAGGACACTGAAGCTTTCTTT. The encoded protein is CASSVIGTEDTEAFF.

The chain employs TRBV25-1 and TRBJ2-7; 10 bases agree with TRBD1. This CDR3 is built from 17 residues. V lost 4 bases to trimming and J lost 1 base; unmatched junction nucleotides: 10. Germline V gives CDR1 MGHDK, CDR2 SYGVNS. CDR3 loop: CASSAALGQGGSYEQYF. DNA of the CDR3: TGTGCCAGCAGTGCCGCACTAGGACAGGGGGGGTCCTACGAGCAGTACTTC.

This clone has only a few counts. The chain combines TRBV27 with TRBJ2-7; D ambiguous. Germline V gives CDR1 MNHEY, CDR2 SMNVEV (reference sequence). Trimming pared 7 bases from V and 0 bases from J, leaving 13 bases between. CDR3 length equals 14 residues. The CDR3 protein is CASKLNFGSYEQYF. The CDR3, as DNA: TGTGCCAGCAAGCTAAACTTTGGCTCCTACGAGCAGTACTTC.

The chain employs TRBV27 and TRBJ1-3; TRBD1 aligns across 9 bases. With 5 bases clipped from V and 1 base from J, the junction kept 15 bases outside the gene matches. The V gene's germline CDR1 is MNHEY and CDR2 SMNVEV (reference sequence). This CDR3 has 19 amino acids. CDR3 sequence: CASSVPGQGHTPSGNTIYF. As DNA, the CDR3 is TGTGCCAGCAGTGTACCGGGACAGGGTCATACTCCTTCTGGAAACACCATATATTTT.

The chain uses TRBV19 and TRBJ1-2; a weak D match, TRBD1 (6 bases). V lost 7 bases, J lost 6 bases, and 15 bases lay in between. Germline V gene data show CDR1 as LNHDA and CDR2 as SQIVND (reference sequence). This CDR3 region has 13 residues. CDR3 region: CASTPGGQNGYTF. The CDR3 DNA is TGTGCCAGTACCCCCGGCGGACAGAATGGCTACACCTTC.